A single sample is the source of the 15 T cell receptor beta chains below, sequenced in a study of T cell repertoires in cytomegalovirus infection. From the reads, TCRdb called clonotypes with MiXCR, one entry per CDR3 protein. Among a few hundred thousand distinct CDR3 sequences listed, roughly 42% were seen once. No antigen has been identified for these receptors. The material was cultured PBMCs, obtained from culture after CMV antigen stimulation. The receptors stem from a human donor in good health (CMV status not recorded). Some clones in this sample may be carry-over from other donors' samples.

This clonotype occurred many times. The chain links TRBV7-2 to TRBJ2-5; 7 bases line up with TRBD2. The CDR3 extends over 14 amino acids. Germline V gives CDR1 SGHTA, CDR2 FQGNSA. Trimming took 2 bases from V and 2 from J; bases not matched to a gene: 2. In DNA, the CDR3 is TGTGCCAGCAGCTTACAAGCGGGGCAAGAGACCCAGTACTTC. Protein product: CASSLQAGQETQYF.

The chain links TRBV11-2 to TRBJ1-6; possibly TRBD1 for D (6 bases). This CDR3 is built from 13 residues. The germline gives CDR1 SGHAT, CDR2 FQNNGV. V was clipped by 4 bases and J by 10 bases, with 11 bases between them. CDR3 region: CASSSRGDSPLHF. In DNA, the CDR3 is TGTGCCAGCAGCTCCAGGGGCGACTCACCCCTCCACTTT.

Ten or more counts support this clonotype. V is TRBV7-2 and J is TRBJ1-1; D might be TRBD1 (6 bases). Germline CDR1 reads SGHTA; CDR2 reads FQGNSA. This CDR3 has 14 residues. Trimming shortened V by 6 bases and J by 2 bases, and 13 bases separated the two germline ends. The CDR3 sequence is CASRVDRFNTEAFF. In DNA form, the CDR3 reads TGTGCCAGCAGGGTCGACAGGTTTAACACTGAAGCTTTCTTT.

The V gene is TRBV7-9, the J gene TRBJ2-3, with 7 bases matching TRBD2. The germline V gene has CDR1 SEHNR and CDR2 FQNEAQ (reference sequence). V lost 6 bases and J lost 4; bases outside the gene matches: 13. This CDR3 contains 16 residues. Here the CDR3 reads CASSGGVRALPDTQYF. The CDR3 DNA is TGTGCCAGCAGTGGGGGGGTTAGGGCCCTCCCAGATACGCAGTATTTT.

The chain couples TRBV7-9 to TRBJ2-5; D is perhaps TRBD2 (5 bases). The CDR3 consists of 15 residues. Trimming took off 2 bases at V and 2 bases at J, with 12 bases between the two ends. Germline-derived CDR1 and CDR2 are SEHNR and FQNEAQ (reference sequence). Written as DNA, the CDR3 is TGTGCCAGCAGCTTACTCCCCAGCGGACAAGAGACCCAGTACTTC. It is translated as CASSLLPSGQETQYF.

There are a few counts of this clonotype. CDR3 residues: CASSPGASNYEQYF. In DNA, the CDR3 is TGTGCCAGCAGTCCCGGGGCTAGCAATTACGAGCAGTACTTC. The genes are TRBV28 and TRBJ2-7, with D perhaps TRBD1 or TRBD2 (5 bases each). V was pared by 5 bases and J by 4 bases, with 15 bases between. Germline V lookup: CDR1 MDHEN, CDR2 SYDVKM. CDR3 length equals 14 residues.

This clonotype was recorded a few times. This chain links TRBV7-8 with TRBJ2-2, with D possibly TRBD1 on 5 matching bases. The V gene's germline CDR1 is SGHVS and CDR2 FQNEAQ. The CDR3 length is 13 residues. Trimming shortened V by 5 bases and J by 7 bases, and 11 bases separated the two germline ends. CDR3 in amino acids: CASSVRAVGELFF. The CDR3 DNA follows: TGTGCCAGCAGCGTCAGGGCGGTCGGGGAGCTGTTTTTT.

V is TRBV6-1 and J is TRBJ2-5; 8 bases are shared with TRBD2. Per the germline V gene, CDR1 is MNHNS and CDR2 is SASEGT. This CDR3 has 16 residues. The ends lost 1 base at V and 1 base at J; junction bases unmatched: 5. CDR3: CASSEVAGSTQETQYF. The CDR3 nucleotides read TGTGCCAGCAGTGAAGTAGCGGGATCGACCCAAGAGACCCAGTACTTC.

This chain connects TRBV20-1 to TRBJ1-4; D not resolved. Per the germline V gene, CDR1 is DFQATT and CDR2 is SNEGSKA (reference sequence). This CDR3 region has 16 residues. V was cut by 0 bases and J by 8 bases, with 19 bases left in between. The CDR3 nucleotides read TGCAGTGCTAGAGATCTCTATAATCCAAACTGGGAAAAACTGTTTTTT. It specifies CSARDLYNPNWEKLFF.

This clonotype was seen only a few times. The chain uses TRBV7-2 and TRBJ1-1, with TRBD1 identical over 9 bases. Germline CDR1 and CDR2: SGHTA and FQGNSA. CDR3 length: 16 amino acids. After removal of 1 base from V and 1 base from J, the junction contained 4 bases not matched to a gene. CDR3 nucleotides: TGTGCCAGCAGCTTAGGAAGGGGACAGGGGAACACTGAAGCTTTCTTT. It is translated as CASSLGRGQGNTEAFF.

The chain links TRBV7-2 to TRBJ2-4; D possibly corresponds to TRBD2 (5 bases). Germline-derived CDR1 and CDR2 are SGHTA and FQGNSA. This CDR3 comprises 13 residues. The V end lost 0 bases, the J end lost 7 bases, and 7 bases lay between the germline ends. The CDR3 is CASSLAGANIQYF. In DNA form, the CDR3 reads TGTGCCAGCAGCTTAGCGGGAGCTAACATTCAGTACTTC.

This clonotype occurred once. This sequence joins TRBV4-1 and TRBJ2-3; D may be TRBD2 (6 bases). The V end lost 6 bases, the J end lost 2 bases, and 12 bases lay between the germline ends. The CDR3 runs to 14 residues. CDR1 is MGHRA, CDR2 YSYEKL, per germline. The CDR3 nucleotides read TGCGCCAGCAGTCCGGGGGAGAACACAGATACGCAGTATTTT. Translating it yields CASSPGENTDTQYF.

This chain joins TRBV19 and TRBJ2-7; TRBD1 agrees at 7 bases. Looked up from germline, CDR1 is LNHDA and CDR2 is SQIVND (reference sequence). CDR3 length equals 19 residues. V shed 3 bases and J 3 bases; nucleotides not matched to a gene: 20. The CDR3 loop reads CASSINLDRAKTGNYEQYF. CDR3 DNA sequence: TGTGCCAGTAGTATTAACTTAGACAGGGCAAAGACGGGTAACTACGAGCAGTACTTC.

This clonotype has only a few counts. This chain uses TRBV12-3 or TRBV12-4 with TRBJ1-1, with 11 bases fitting TRBD1. The CDR3 length is 15 residues. The trim removed 5 bases at V and 6 bases at J, leaving 8 bases unmatched. Here the CDR3 reads CASSPTGTGGAEAFF. For the CDR3, the DNA is TGTGCCAGCAGTCCTACCGGGACAGGGGGAGCTGAAGCTTTCTTT.

The V and J genes are TRBV4-1 and TRBJ1-4; D gene unclear. V lost 1 base and J 5 bases, leaving 14 bases between the germline ends. The CDR3 is made up of 16 amino acids. Germline-derived CDR1 and CDR2 are MGHRA and YSYEKL. The CDR3: CASSQGPTTMNEKLFF. In nucleotides, the CDR3 is TGCGCCAGCAGCCAAGGTCCGACTACTATGAATGAAAAACTGTTTTTT.